A selection of T cell receptor beta chains follows, all from one sample in a study of identical twins. One entry per CDR3 protein, called by TCRdb with MiXCR from the 5' RACE reads. The profile shows 550,000 to 800,000 distinct CDR3 sequences, roughly 7.2% of them singletons. The sample was also reused in another study, on yellow fever vaccine responses in identical twins.

Material: PBMCs. Receptors originate from a woman aged 18-29 years in good health. CDR3s include the opening cysteine and the closing phenylalanine or tryptophan. The D gene is left open where the match is weak. Clone size appears in some rows only: once, few, many, or a class for an expanded clone.

abundance: NA; v_gene: TRBV19; d_gene: NA; j_gene: TRBJ2-3; CDR3nt: TGTGCCAGTAGGCCAACCGGGACTCCGGGCCTAGATACGCAGTATTTT; CDR3aa: CASRPTGTPGLDTQYF
abundance: few; v_gene: TRBV19; d_gene: NA; j_gene: TRBJ2-5; CDR3nt: TGTGCCAGTAGTACGGACGAAGAGACCCAGTACTTC; CDR3aa: CASSTDEETQYF
abundance: NA; v_gene: TRBV27; d_gene: TRBD2; j_gene: TRBJ2-5; CDR3nt: TGTGCCAGCAGTCAAATAACCGGGGGAGGGGAGACCCAGTACTTC; CDR3aa: CASSQITGGGETQYF
abundance: few; v_gene: TRBV5-1; d_gene: NA; j_gene: TRBJ1-2; CDR3nt: TGCGCCAGCAGCTTGGATGTCGAGTATGGCTACACCTTC; CDR3aa: CASSLDVEYGYTF
abundance: many; v_gene: TRBV14; d_gene: TRBD1; j_gene: TRBJ1-2; CDR3nt: TGTGCCAGCAGCCGGACAGGGGCAGGGGGCTACACCTTC; CDR3aa: CASSRTGAGGYTF
abundance: many; v_gene: TRBV12-3/TRBV12-4; d_gene: NA; j_gene: TRBJ2-3; CDR3nt: TGTGCCAGCAGTTTGGTAGCGAGGCATAGCACAGATACGCAGTATTTT; CDR3aa: CASSLVARHSTDTQYF
abundance: NA; v_gene: TRBV10-3; d_gene: TRBD2; j_gene: TRBJ2-3; CDR3nt: TGTGCCACCGGGGGGGACAAACGCACAGATACGCAGTATTTT; CDR3aa: CATGGDKRTDTQYF
abundance: NA; v_gene: TRBV20-1; d_gene: NA; j_gene: TRBJ2-7; CDR3nt: TGCAGTGCGCACGATCGGCAATACGAGCAGTACTTC; CDR3aa: CSAHDRQYEQYF
abundance: NA; v_gene: TRBV5-1; d_gene: NA; j_gene: TRBJ2-5; CDR3nt: TGCGCCAGCAGCCTTTCGACAGCGATCCAAGAGACCCAGTACTTC; CDR3aa: CASSLSTAIQETQYF
abundance: few; v_gene: TRBV29-1; d_gene: NA; j_gene: TRBJ1-5; CDR3nt: TGCAGCGCAACCTTAGGGGGGGGCTTTGGAGGAAGCAATCAGCCCCAGCATTTT; CDR3aa: CSATLGGGFGGSNQPQHF
abundance: few; v_gene: TRBV29-1; d_gene: NA; j_gene: TRBJ1-1; CDR3nt: TGCAGCGTGAGAGACAGGTCGGACACTGAAGCTTTCTTT; CDR3aa: CSVRDRSDTEAFF
abundance: many; v_gene: TRBV5-1; d_gene: NA; j_gene: TRBJ2-7; CDR3nt: TGCGCCAGCAGCTTAATACAGGCCGATCCCTACGAGCAGTACTTC; CDR3aa: CASSLIQADPYEQYF
abundance: NA; v_gene: TRBV4-1; d_gene: NA; j_gene: TRBJ2-3; CDR3nt: TGCGCCAGCAGTTTCCTAGGGCCGGGGGAAGATACGCAGTATTTT; CDR3aa: CASSFLGPGEDTQYF
abundance: few; v_gene: TRBV29-1; d_gene: NA; j_gene: TRBJ1-3; CDR3nt: TGCAGCGTTGGCGGGACACTAGGAAACACCATATATTTT; CDR3aa: CSVGGTLGNTIYF
abundance: NA; v_gene: TRBV18; d_gene: NA; j_gene: TRBJ2-5; CDR3nt: TGTGCCAGCTCACCACCGAGGGGTGTGGACTTACGTCGAACGGGAGTAGAAGAGACCCAGTACTTC; CDR3aa: CASSPPRGVDLRRTGVEETQYF
abundance: many; v_gene: TRBV11-2; d_gene: NA; j_gene: TRBJ2-1; CDR3nt: TGTGCCAGCAGCTCTCAAGAAACTAGTAATGAGCAGTTCTTC; CDR3aa: CASSSQETSNEQFF
abundance: many; v_gene: TRBV6-2/TRBV6-3; d_gene: NA; j_gene: TRBJ2-1; CDR3nt: TGTGCCAGCAGTACCCCAGCGGGCGGTTACAATGAGCAGTTCTTC; CDR3aa: CASSTPAGGYNEQFF
abundance: many; v_gene: TRBV28; d_gene: NA; j_gene: TRBJ1-2; CDR3nt: TGTGCCAGCAGGACCAACCTGGTCCGAGGATATGGCTACACCTTC; CDR3aa: CASRTNLVRGYGYTF
abundance: NA; v_gene: TRBV18; d_gene: TRBD2; j_gene: TRBJ2-3; CDR3nt: TGTGCCAGCTCGCCCGGGACTAGCGGCCCCGGTACGCAGTATTTT; CDR3aa: CASSPGTSGPGTQYF
abundance: few; v_gene: TRBV6-2/TRBV6-3; d_gene: NA; j_gene: TRBJ1-5; CDR3nt: TGTGCCAGCAGAAACCAGGGCTCCGGGCAGCATTTT; CDR3aa: CASRNQGSGQHF
abundance: NA; v_gene: TRBV24-1; d_gene: NA; j_gene: TRBJ2-7; CDR3nt: TGTGCCACCAGTGATGAGCCCCGGGTAGACTACGAGCAGTACTTC; CDR3aa: CATSDEPRVDYEQYF
abundance: many; v_gene: TRBV5-1; d_gene: NA; j_gene: TRBJ1-1; CDR3nt: TGCGCCAGCAGCTTGGATGGGGCAGGCACTGAAGCTTTCTTT; CDR3aa: CASSLDGAGTEAFF
abundance: NA; v_gene: TRBV12-3/TRBV12-4; d_gene: NA; j_gene: TRBJ2-5; CDR3nt: TGTGCCAGCAGTCAGGACTCGGCAGAGACCCAGTACTTC; CDR3aa: CASSQDSAETQYF
abundance: NA; v_gene: TRBV28; d_gene: NA; j_gene: TRBJ2-3; CDR3nt: TGTGCCAGCACCTCCATGGCGGACAGCGCAGATACGCAGTATTTT; CDR3aa: CASTSMADSADTQYF
abundance: NA; v_gene: TRBV3-1; d_gene: TRBD2; j_gene: TRBJ2-1; CDR3nt: TGTGCCAGCAGCCAAGATGAGGCGGGAGCTCTCTATGAGCAGTTCTTC; CDR3aa: CASSQDEAGALYEQFF
abundance: few; v_gene: TRBV6-5; d_gene: TRBD1; j_gene: TRBJ2-1; CDR3nt: TGTGCCAGCAGTCTACCTTCCGGGACAGGCTACAATGAGCAGTTCTTC; CDR3aa: CASSLPSGTGYNEQFF
abundance: many; v_gene: TRBV29-1; d_gene: TRBD2; j_gene: TRBJ2-5; CDR3nt: TGCAGCGTTTTCAAGCGGGGACAAGAGACCCAGTACTTC; CDR3aa: CSVFKRGQETQYF
abundance: few; v_gene: TRBV29-1; d_gene: TRBD1; j_gene: TRBJ2-7; CDR3nt: TGCAGCGTTGAAGATAGGGGACAGTCCTACGAGCAGTACTTC; CDR3aa: CSVEDRGQSYEQYF
abundance: NA; v_gene: TRBV15; d_gene: TRBD1; j_gene: TRBJ2-3; CDR3nt: TGTGCCACCAGCAACGACAGGGGACCCACAGATACGCAGTATTTT; CDR3aa: CATSNDRGPTDTQYF
abundance: NA; v_gene: TRBV4-1; d_gene: TRBD2; j_gene: TRBJ2-2; CDR3nt: TGCGCCAGCAGCCGTGACCTTAGCGGGACGAACACCGGGGAGCTGTTTTTT; CDR3aa: CASSRDLSGTNTGELFF
abundance: many; v_gene: TRBV15; d_gene: NA; j_gene: TRBJ2-5; CDR3nt: TGTGCCACCAGCAGTGCACATCAAGAGACCCAGTACTTC; CDR3aa: CATSSAHQETQYF
abundance: NA; v_gene: TRBV7-9; d_gene: NA; j_gene: TRBJ2-1; CDR3nt: TGTGCCAGCAGCTCAGAACTCCGAAGCTCCTACAATGAGCAGTTCTTC; CDR3aa: CASSSELRSSYNEQFF
abundance: few; v_gene: TRBV12-3/TRBV12-4; d_gene: NA; j_gene: TRBJ2-5; CDR3nt: TGTGCCAGCAGTACGACCCCACTCGGGGGAGCCCAGTACTTC; CDR3aa: CASSTTPLGGAQYF
abundance: NA; v_gene: TRBV12-3/TRBV12-4; d_gene: TRBD2; j_gene: TRBJ2-1; CDR3nt: TGTGCCAGCAGGCCGCCTAGCGGCTCCTACAATGAGCAGTTCTTC; CDR3aa: CASRPPSGSYNEQFF
abundance: many; v_gene: TRBV12-3/TRBV12-4; d_gene: NA; j_gene: TRBJ1-6; CDR3nt: TGTGCCAGCAGTTTCGGCCAGGGGATGGATTCACCCCTCCACTTT; CDR3aa: CASSFGQGMDSPLHF
abundance: few; v_gene: TRBV20-1; d_gene: TRBD2; j_gene: TRBJ2-1; CDR3nt: TGCAGTGCTAGGGCAGCGGGGTCGGTTCTAATTGAGCAGTTCTTC; CDR3aa: CSARAAGSVLIEQFF
abundance: NA; v_gene: TRBV2; d_gene: NA; j_gene: TRBJ2-4; CDR3nt: TGTGCCCGCAGTTTTGGGTCTGGAGACGTCATCGCCAAAAACATTCAGTACTTC; CDR3aa: CARSFGSGDVIAKNIQYF
abundance: NA; v_gene: TRBV29-1; d_gene: TRBD1; j_gene: TRBJ2-5; CDR3nt: TGCAGCGTTCTGGACAGGGCCTCACAAGAGACCCAGTACTTC; CDR3aa: CSVLDRASQETQYF
abundance: NA; v_gene: TRBV5-6; d_gene: NA; j_gene: TRBJ2-5; CDR3nt: TGTGCCAGCAGCTTGACCTCGGAGACCCAGTACTTC; CDR3aa: CASSLTSETQYF
abundance: few; v_gene: TRBV20-1; d_gene: TRBD1; j_gene: TRBJ1-4; CDR3nt: TGCAGTGCCCCCCGGACAGGGATGGGTGAAAAACTGTTTTTT; CDR3aa: CSAPRTGMGEKLFF
abundance: NA; v_gene: TRBV18; d_gene: TRBD1; j_gene: TRBJ1-2; CDR3nt: TGTGCCAGCTCACCACAGGATTCGACAGGGGATGGCTACACCTTC; CDR3aa: CASSPQDSTGDGYTF
abundance: NA; v_gene: TRBV7-9; d_gene: NA; j_gene: TRBJ1-2; CDR3nt: TGTGCCAGCAGCCCTGCTGGTAACTATGGCTACACCTTC; CDR3aa: CASSPAGNYGYTF
abundance: many; v_gene: TRBV5-1; d_gene: NA; j_gene: TRBJ1-1; CDR3nt: TGCGCCAGCAGCTTGGAGACAGGAGGAACTGAAGCTTTCTTT; CDR3aa: CASSLETGGTEAFF
abundance: NA; v_gene: TRBV15; d_gene: NA; j_gene: TRBJ2-3; CDR3nt: TGTGCCACCAGCAGAGTGGACATCCGCACAGATACGCAGTATTTT; CDR3aa: CATSRVDIRTDTQYF
abundance: NA; v_gene: TRBV7-8; d_gene: NA; j_gene: TRBJ1-1; CDR3nt: TGTGCCAGCAGCTTAGTTAGGCAGCCTCTGAACACTGAAGCTTTCTTT; CDR3aa: CASSLVRQPLNTEAFF
abundance: many; v_gene: TRBV6-1; d_gene: TRBD2; j_gene: TRBJ2-7; CDR3nt: TGTGCCAGCAGTGAAGGGGTACTAGCGGGTAAAAATCAGTACTTC; CDR3aa: CASSEGVLAGKNQYF
abundance: few; v_gene: TRBV18; d_gene: NA; j_gene: TRBJ1-6; CDR3nt: TGTGCCAGCTCGACGACAGGCGGGGGGGATTCACCCCTCCACTTT; CDR3aa: CASSTTGGGDSPLHF
abundance: few; v_gene: TRBV24-1; d_gene: NA; j_gene: TRBJ2-3; CDR3nt: TGTGCCACCAGTGACCATAGGACAGATACGCAGTATTTT; CDR3aa: CATSDHRTDTQYF
abundance: few; v_gene: TRBV3-1; d_gene: NA; j_gene: TRBJ2-1; CDR3nt: TGTGCCAGCAGCCAAGATATGCAGGGGCCCGATGAGCAGTTCTTC; CDR3aa: CASSQDMQGPDEQFF
abundance: few; v_gene: TRBV2; d_gene: NA; j_gene: TRBJ2-2; CDR3nt: TGTGCCAGCACCGTGGCAGGGGCTCCCGGGGAGCTGTTTTTT; CDR3aa: CASTVAGAPGELFF